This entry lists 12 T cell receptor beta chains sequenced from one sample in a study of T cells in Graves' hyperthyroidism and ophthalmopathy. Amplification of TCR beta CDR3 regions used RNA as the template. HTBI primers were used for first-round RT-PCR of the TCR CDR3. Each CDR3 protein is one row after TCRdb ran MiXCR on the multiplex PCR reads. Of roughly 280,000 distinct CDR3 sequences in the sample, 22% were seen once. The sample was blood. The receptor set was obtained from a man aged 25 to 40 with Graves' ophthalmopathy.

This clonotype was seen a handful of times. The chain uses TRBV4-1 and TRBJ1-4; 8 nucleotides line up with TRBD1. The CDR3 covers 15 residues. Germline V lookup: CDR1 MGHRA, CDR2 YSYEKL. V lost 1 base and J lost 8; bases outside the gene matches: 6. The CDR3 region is CASSQGVGQGEKLFF. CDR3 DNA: TGCGCCAGCAGCCAAGGAGTTGGACAGGGCGAAAAACTGTTTTTT.

The CDR3 nucleotides read TGTGCCAGCAGTTCCCAGGGGACCTACGAGCAGTACTTC. It codes for CASSSQGTYEQYF. The chain is built from TRBV7-9 and TRBJ2-7; D might be TRBD1 (6 bases). Germline values: CDR1 SEHNR, CDR2 FQNEAQ (reference sequence). The CDR3 loop spans 13 amino acids. V lost 6 bases and J 2 bases, leaving 11 bases between the germline ends.

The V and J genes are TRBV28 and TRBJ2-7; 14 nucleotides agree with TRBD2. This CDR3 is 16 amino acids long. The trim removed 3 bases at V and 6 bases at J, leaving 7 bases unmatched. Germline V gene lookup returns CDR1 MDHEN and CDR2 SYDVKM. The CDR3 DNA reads TGTGCCAGCAGTTTTGGACTAGCGGGGGGTCAAGGCGAGCAGTACTTC. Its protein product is CASSFGLAGGQGEQYF.

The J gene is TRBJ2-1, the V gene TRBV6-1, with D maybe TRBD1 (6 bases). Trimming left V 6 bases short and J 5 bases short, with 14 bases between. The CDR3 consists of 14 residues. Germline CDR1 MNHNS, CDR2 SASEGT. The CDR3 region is CASRAPDRNNEQFF. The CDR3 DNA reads TGTGCCAGCAGGGCCCCGGACAGAAACAATGAGCAGTTCTTC.

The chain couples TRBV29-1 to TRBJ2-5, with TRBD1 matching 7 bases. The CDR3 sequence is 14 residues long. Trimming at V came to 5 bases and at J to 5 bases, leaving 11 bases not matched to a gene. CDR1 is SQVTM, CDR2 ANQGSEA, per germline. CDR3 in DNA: TGCAGCGTTTCAGGACAGGCCCCTTTGGAGACCCAGTACTTC. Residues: CSVSGQAPLETQYF. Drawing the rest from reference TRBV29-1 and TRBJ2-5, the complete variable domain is SAVISQKPSRDICQRGTSLTIQCQVDSQVTMMFWYRQQPGQSLTLIATANQGSEATYESGFVIDKFPISRPNLTFSTLTVSNMSPEDSSIYLCSVSGQAPLETQYFGPGTRLLVL.

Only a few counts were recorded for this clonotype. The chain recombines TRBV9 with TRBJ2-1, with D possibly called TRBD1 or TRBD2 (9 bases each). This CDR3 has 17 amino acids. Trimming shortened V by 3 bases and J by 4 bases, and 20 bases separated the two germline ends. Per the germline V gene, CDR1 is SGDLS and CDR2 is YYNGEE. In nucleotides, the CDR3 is TGTGCCAGCAGCGGGACAGGGGCCGGACTAGCGTACAATGAGCAGTTCTTC. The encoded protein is CASSGTGAGLAYNEQFF.

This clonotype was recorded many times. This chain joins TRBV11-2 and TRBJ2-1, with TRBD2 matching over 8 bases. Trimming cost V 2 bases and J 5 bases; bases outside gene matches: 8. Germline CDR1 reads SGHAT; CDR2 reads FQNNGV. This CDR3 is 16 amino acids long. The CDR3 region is CASSLKVRTSNNEQFF. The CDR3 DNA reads TGTGCCAGCAGCTTAAAGGTCCGGACTAGCAACAATGAGCAGTTCTTC.

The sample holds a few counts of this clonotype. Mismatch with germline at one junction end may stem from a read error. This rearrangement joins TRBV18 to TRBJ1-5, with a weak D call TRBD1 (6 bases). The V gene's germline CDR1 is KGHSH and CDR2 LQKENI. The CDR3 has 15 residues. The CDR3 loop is CASSPPTGTIIDKDF. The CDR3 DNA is TGTGCCAGCTCACCGCCAACCGGGACAATTATCGACAAGGATTTT.

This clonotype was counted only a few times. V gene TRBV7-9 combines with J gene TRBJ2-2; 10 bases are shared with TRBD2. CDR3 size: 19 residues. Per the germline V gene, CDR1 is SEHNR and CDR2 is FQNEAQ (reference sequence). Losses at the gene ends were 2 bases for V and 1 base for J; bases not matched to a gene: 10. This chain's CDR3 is CASSLYGGGLAENTGELFF. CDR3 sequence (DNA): TGTGCCAGCAGCTTATATGGAGGTGGACTAGCGGAGAACACCGGGGAGCTGTTTTTT.

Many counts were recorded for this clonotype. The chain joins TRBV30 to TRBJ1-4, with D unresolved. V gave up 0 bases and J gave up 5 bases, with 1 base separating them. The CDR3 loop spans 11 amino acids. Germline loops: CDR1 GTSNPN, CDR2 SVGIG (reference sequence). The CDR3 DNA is TGTGCCTGGAGTGTAAATGAAAAACTGTTTTTT. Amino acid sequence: CAWSVNEKLFF.

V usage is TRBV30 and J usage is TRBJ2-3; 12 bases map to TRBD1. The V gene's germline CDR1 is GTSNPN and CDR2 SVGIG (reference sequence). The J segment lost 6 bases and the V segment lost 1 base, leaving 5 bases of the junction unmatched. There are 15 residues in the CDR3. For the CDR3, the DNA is TGTGCCTGGAGTGGGGGACAGGGGGCCAAGGATACGCAGTATTTT. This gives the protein CAWSGGQGAKDTQYF.

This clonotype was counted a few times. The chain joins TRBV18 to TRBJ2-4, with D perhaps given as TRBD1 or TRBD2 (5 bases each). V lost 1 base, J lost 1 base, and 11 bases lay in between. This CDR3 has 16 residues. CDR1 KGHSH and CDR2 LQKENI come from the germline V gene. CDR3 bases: TGTGCCAGCTCACCACGGCAGGGAGCGGCCAAAAACATTCAGTACTTC. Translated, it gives CASSPRQGAAKNIQYF. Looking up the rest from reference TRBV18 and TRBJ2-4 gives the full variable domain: NAGVMQNPRHLVRRRGQEARLRCSPMKGHSHVYWYRQLPEEGLKFMVYLQKENIIDESGMPKERFSAEFPKEGPSILRIQQVVRGDSAAYFCASSPRQGAAKNIQYFGAGTRLSVL.